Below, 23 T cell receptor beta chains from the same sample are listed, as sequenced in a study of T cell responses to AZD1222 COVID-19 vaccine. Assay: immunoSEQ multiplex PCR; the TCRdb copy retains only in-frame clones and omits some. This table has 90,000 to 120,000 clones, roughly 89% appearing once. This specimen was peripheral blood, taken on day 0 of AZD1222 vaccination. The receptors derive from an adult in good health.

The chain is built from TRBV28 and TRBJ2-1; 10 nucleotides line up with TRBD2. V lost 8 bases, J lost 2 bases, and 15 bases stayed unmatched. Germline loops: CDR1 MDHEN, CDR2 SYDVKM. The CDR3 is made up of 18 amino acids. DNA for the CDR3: TGTGCCAGCTTCCCGAGTCAGCGGACTAGCGGTACCTACAATGAGCAGTTCTTC. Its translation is CASFPSQRTSGTYNEQFF.

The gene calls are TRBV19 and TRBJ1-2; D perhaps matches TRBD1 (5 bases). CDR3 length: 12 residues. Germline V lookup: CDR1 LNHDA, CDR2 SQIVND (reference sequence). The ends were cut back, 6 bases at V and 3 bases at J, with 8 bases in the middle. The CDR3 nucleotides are TGTGCCAGTAGCAGGGAATACTATGGCTACACCTTC. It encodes CASSREYYGYTF.

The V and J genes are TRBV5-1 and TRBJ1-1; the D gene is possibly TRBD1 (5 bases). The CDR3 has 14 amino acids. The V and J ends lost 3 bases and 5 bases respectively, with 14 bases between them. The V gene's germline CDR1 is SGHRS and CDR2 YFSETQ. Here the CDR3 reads CASSSQGVYTEAFF. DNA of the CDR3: TGCGCCAGCAGCTCACAAGGGGTGTATACTGAAGCTTTCTTT.

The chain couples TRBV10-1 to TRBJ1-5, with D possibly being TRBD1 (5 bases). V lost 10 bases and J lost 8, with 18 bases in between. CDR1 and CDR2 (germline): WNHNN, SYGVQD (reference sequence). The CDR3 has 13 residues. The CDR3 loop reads CATQRGSWEPQHF. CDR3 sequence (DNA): TGCGCCACCCAACGGGGGTCTTGGGAGCCCCAGCATTTT.

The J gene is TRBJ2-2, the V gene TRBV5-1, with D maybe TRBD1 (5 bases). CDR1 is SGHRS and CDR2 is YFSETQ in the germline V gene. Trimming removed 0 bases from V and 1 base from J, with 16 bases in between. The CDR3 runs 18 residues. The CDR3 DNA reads TGCGCCAGCAGCTTGGCGGGCAGGGCGACACTGAACACCGGGGAGCTGTTTTTT. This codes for CASSLAGRATLNTGELFF. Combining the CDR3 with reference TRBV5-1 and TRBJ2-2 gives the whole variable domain KAGVTQTPRYLIKTRGQQVTLSCSPISGHRSVSWYQQTPGQGLQFLFEYFSETQRNKGNFPGRFSGRQFSNSRSEMNVSTLELGDSALYLCASSLAGRATLNTGELFFGEGSRLTVL.

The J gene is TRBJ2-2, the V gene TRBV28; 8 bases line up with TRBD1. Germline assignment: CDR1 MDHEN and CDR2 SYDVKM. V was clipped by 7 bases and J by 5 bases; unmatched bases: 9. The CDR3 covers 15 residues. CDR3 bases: TGTGCCAGCATCCCAGGGGGCGCCTTTACCGGGGAGCTGTTTTTT. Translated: CASIPGGAFTGELFF.

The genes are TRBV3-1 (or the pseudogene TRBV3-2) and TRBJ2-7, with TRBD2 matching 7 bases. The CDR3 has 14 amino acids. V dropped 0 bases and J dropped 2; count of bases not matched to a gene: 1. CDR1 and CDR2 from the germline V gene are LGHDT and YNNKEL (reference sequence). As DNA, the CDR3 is TGTGCCAGCAGCCAAGACGGGGGGACCTACGAGCAGTACTTC. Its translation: CASSQDGGTYEQYF.

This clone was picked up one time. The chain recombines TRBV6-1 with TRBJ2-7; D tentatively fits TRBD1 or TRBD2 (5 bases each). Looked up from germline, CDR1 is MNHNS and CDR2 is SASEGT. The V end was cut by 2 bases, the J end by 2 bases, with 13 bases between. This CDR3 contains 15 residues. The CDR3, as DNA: TGTGCCAGCAGTGAACGGGACGGGCCAACCTACGAGCAGTACTTC. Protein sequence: CASSERDGPTYEQYF.

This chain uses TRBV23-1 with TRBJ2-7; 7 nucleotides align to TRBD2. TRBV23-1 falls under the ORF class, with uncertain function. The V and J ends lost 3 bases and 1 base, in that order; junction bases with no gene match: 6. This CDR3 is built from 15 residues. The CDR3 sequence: CASSHPGLGSYEQYF. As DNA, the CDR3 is TGCGCCAGCAGTCACCCCGGACTAGGTTCCTACGAGCAGTACTTC.

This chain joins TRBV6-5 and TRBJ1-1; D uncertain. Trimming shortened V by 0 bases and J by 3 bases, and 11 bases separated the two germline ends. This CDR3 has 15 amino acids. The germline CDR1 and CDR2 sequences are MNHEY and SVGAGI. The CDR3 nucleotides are TGTGCCAGCAGTTACTCGACCAGGATAGACACTGAAGCTTTCTTT. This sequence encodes CASSYSTRIDTEAFF.

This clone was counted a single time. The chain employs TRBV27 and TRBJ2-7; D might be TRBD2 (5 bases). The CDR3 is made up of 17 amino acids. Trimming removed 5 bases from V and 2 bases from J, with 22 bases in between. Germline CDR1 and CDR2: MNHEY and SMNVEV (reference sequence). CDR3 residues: CASSGVWAGFPTYEQYF. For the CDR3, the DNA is TGTGCCAGCAGTGGAGTTTGGGCGGGTTTTCCTACCTACGAGCAGTACTTC.

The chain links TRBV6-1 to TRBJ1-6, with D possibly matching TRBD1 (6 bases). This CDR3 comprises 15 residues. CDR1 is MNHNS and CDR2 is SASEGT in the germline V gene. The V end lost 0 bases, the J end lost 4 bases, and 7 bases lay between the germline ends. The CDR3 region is CASSEAQGYNSPLHF. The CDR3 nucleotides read TGTGCCAGCAGTGAAGCCCAGGGGTATAATTCACCCCTCCACTTT.

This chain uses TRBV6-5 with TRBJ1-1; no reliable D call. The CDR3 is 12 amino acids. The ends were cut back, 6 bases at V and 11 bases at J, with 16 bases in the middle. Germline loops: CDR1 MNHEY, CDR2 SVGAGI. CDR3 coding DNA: TGTGCCAGCAGCTGGAAGAGGTACGACGCTTTCTTT. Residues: CASSWKRYDAFF.

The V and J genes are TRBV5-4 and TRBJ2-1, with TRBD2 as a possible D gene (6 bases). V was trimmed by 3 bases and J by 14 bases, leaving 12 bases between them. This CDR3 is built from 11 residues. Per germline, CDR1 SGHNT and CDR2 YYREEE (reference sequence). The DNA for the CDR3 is TGTGCCAGCAGCTGGGGGACTGGAAAGTTCTTC. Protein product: CASSWGTGKFF.

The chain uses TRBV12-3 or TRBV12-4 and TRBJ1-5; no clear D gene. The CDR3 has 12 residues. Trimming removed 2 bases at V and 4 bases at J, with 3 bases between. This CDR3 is CASSLFNQPQHF. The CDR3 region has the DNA TGTGCCAGCAGTTTATTTAATCAGCCCCAGCATTTT.

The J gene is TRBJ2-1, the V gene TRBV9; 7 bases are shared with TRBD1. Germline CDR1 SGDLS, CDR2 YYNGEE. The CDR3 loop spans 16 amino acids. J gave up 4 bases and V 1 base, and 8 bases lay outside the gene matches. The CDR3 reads CASSVPQGRCYNEQFF. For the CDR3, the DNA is TGTGCCAGCAGCGTACCACAGGGGCGCTGTTACAATGAGCAGTTCTTC.

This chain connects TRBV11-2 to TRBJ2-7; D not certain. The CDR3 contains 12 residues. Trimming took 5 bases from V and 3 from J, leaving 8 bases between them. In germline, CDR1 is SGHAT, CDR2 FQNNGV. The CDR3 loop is CASSPQGYEQYF. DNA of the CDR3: TGTGCCAGCAGCCCGCAAGGCTACGAGCAGTACTTC.

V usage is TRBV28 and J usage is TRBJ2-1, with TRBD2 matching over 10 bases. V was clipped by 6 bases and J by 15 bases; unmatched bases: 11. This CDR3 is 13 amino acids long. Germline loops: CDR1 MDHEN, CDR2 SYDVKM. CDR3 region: CASRGLAPRVAFF. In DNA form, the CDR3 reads TGTGCCAGCAGGGGACTAGCGCCGAGAGTGGCGTTCTTC.

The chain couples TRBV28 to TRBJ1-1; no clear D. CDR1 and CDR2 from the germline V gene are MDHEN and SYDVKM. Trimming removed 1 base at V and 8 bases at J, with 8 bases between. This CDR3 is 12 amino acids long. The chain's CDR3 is CASSLSVSEAFF. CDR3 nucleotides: TGTGCCAGCAGTTTATCAGTTTCCGAAGCTTTCTTT.

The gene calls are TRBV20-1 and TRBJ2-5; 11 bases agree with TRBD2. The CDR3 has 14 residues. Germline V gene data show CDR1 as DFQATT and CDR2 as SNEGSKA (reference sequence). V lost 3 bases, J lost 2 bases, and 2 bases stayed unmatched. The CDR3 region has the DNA TGCAGTGCTAGTGCTAGCGGGGGGCAAGAGACCCAGTACTTC. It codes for CSASASGGQETQYF.

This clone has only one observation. CDR3 sequence reads: CASKLEYTEAFF. For the CDR3, the DNA is TGTGCCAGCAAACTAGAGTACACTGAAGCTTTCTTT. The V and J genes are TRBV5-8 and TRBJ1-1; D is undetermined. The V and J ends lost 6 bases and 3 bases respectively, with 9 bases between them. Per germline, CDR1 SGHTS and CDR2 YDEGEE. CDR3 length: 12 residues.

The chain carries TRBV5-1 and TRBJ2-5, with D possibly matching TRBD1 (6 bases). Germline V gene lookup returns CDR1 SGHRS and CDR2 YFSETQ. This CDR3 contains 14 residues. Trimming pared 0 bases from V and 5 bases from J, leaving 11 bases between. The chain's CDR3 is CASSLGTQGETQYF. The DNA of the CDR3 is TGCGCCAGCAGCTTGGGGACCCAGGGGGAGACCCAGTACTTC.

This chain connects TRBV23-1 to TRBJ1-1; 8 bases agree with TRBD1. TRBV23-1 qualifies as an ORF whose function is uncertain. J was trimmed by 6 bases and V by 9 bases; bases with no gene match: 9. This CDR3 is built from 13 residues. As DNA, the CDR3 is TGCGCCAGTAGGACAGGGCCGGGTCCTGAAGCTTTCTTT. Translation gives CASRTGPGPEAFF.